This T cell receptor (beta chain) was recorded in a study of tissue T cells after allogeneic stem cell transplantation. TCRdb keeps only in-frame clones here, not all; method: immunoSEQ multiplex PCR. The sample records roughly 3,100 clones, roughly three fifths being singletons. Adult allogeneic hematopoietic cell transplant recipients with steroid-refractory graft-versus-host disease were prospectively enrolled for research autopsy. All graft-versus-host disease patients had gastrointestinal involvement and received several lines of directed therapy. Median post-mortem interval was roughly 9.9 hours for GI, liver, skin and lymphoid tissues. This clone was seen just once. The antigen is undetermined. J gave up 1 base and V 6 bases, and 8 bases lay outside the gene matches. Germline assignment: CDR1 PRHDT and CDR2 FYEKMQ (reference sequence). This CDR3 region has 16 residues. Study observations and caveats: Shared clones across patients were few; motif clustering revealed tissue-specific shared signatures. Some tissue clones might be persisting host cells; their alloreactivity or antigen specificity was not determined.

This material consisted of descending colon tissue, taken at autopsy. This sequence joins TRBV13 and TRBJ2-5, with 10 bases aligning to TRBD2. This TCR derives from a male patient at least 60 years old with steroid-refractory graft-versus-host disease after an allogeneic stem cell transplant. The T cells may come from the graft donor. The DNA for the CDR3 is TGTGCCAGCAGATATGGTCTAGCGGGGGTCCAAGAGACCCAGTACTTC. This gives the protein CASRYGLAGVQETQYF.